What follows are 23 T cell receptor beta chains derived from one specimen sequenced in a study of T-cell reconstitution after alpha-beta-depleted transplantation in children. Unique molecular identifiers featured in how the TCRbeta library was prepared. TCRdb used MiXCR to reprocess the PCR reads, holding one entry per CDR3 protein. The sample consists of hundreds of thousands of distinct CDR3 sequences, approximately 14% of them appearing once. Material: PBMCs, obtained before TCRalphabeta/CD19-depleted stem cell transplant. All receptors come from a girl aged 2-9 years with congenital amegakaryocytic thrombocytopenia, due to receive a stem cell transplant.

This clonotype occurred a few times. The chain carries TRBV5-1 and TRBJ2-2; TRBD2 matches at 7 bases. Germline-derived CDR1 and CDR2 are SGHRS and YFSETQ. This CDR3 region has 16 residues. V lost 2 bases, J lost 6 bases, and 10 bases stayed unmatched. The CDR3 nucleotides read TGCGCCAGCAGCTTACGGCGGGAGTTCAGGGCCGGGGAGCTGTTTTTT. Its translation is CASSLRREFRAGELFF.

This clonotype was seen only a few times. The chain recombines TRBV4-1 with TRBJ2-5; 13 bases match TRBD2. The germline CDR1 and CDR2 sequences are MGHRA and YSYEKL. This CDR3 spans 17 amino acids. Trimming removed 2 bases from V and 0 bases from J; junction bases left unmatched: 3. The CDR3 DNA follows: TGCGCCAGCAGCCAACCGGGACTAGCGGGACACCAAGAGACCCAGTACTTC. Its protein product is CASSQPGLAGHQETQYF.

This clonotype has only a few counts. The chain is built from TRBV20-1 and TRBJ2-7, with D possibly being TRBD2 (5 bases). Germline values: CDR1 DFQATT, CDR2 SNEGSKA (reference sequence). CDR3 length: 12 amino acids. The V gene lost 5 bases and the J gene lost 5 bases, with 13 bases spanning the gap. The CDR3 reads CSAGSEGDEQYF. CDR3 DNA sequence: TGCAGTGCTGGATCCGAGGGAGACGAGCAGTACTTC.

The table lists this clonotype with many counts. V and J are TRBV7-9 and TRBJ2-7, with 9 bases aligning to TRBD2. Germline loops: CDR1 SEHNR, CDR2 FQNEAQ (reference sequence). The CDR3 runs to 16 residues. Trimming at V came to 2 bases and at J to 2 bases, leaving 7 bases not matched to a gene. This chain's CDR3 is CASSLPVSGGTYEQYF. Here the CDR3 DNA reads TGTGCCAGCAGCTTACCGGTCAGCGGGGGGACCTACGAGCAGTACTTC.

The chain recombines TRBV3-1 with TRBJ2-1; D uncertain. The CDR3 consists of 12 residues. V lost 7 bases and J lost 9, with 13 bases in between. Germline V gene lookup returns CDR1 LGHDT and CDR2 YNNKEL (reference sequence). The CDR3 DNA reads TGTGCCAGCACCCACGTGGGTGTTGAGCAGTTCTTC. Translation: CASTHVGVEQFF.

This clonotype has more than one count but fewer than ten. At one end, the junction sequence differs from germline, possibly due to a read error. The chain links TRBV4-1 to TRBJ2-1; 7 bases are shared with TRBD1. Germline-derived CDR1 and CDR2 are MGHRA and YSYEKL. CDR3 length equals 13 residues. DNA for the CDR3: TGCGCCAGCAACCAACAGGGGTTCGGTGAGCAGTTCTTC. It encodes CASNQQGFGEQFF.

This clonotype appeared a few times. V gene TRBV12-3 or TRBV12-4 combines with J gene TRBJ2-5; D is tentatively TRBD1 or TRBD2 (5 bases each). The CDR3 is made up of 13 amino acids. V lost 4 bases and J lost 5, with 11 bases in between. The CDR3 DNA is TGTGCCAGCAGTTCGCCTGAGGGGGAGACCCAGTACTTC. As protein: CASSSPEGETQYF.

This clonotype was observed at least ten times. The V gene is TRBV11-1, the J gene TRBJ2-3; the match to TRBD2 covers 12 bases. The length of the CDR3 is 18 residues. The trim removed 1 base at V and 1 base at J, leaving 6 bases unmatched. CDR1 SGHAT and CDR2 FQDESV come from the germline V gene (reference sequence). CDR3 region: CASSLGLAGGPRTDTQYF. The CDR3, as DNA: TGTGCCAGCAGCTTAGGGCTAGCGGGAGGGCCGCGCACAGATACGCAGTATTTT.

This clonotype was found a few times. This chain's CDR3 is CASSLDRVDEQYF. Written as DNA, the CDR3 is TGTGCCAGCAGTTTGGACAGGGTGGACGAGCAGTACTTC. V and J are TRBV2 and TRBJ2-7; TRBD1 matches at 8 bases. Losses at the gene ends were 5 bases for V and 5 bases for J; bases not matched to a gene: 5. CDR3 length equals 13 residues. CDR1 and CDR2 (germline): SNHLY, FYNNEI. The whole variable domain, filled in from reference TRBV2 and TRBJ2-7, reads EPEVTQTPSHQVTQMGQEVILRCVPISNHLYFYWYRQILGQKVEFLVSFYNNEISEKSEIFDDQFSVERPDGSNFTLKIRSTKLEDSAMYFCASSLDRVDEQYFGPGTRLTVT.

This clonotype was recorded at least ten times. The chain employs TRBV28 and TRBJ1-1, with D maybe TRBD1 (5 bases). The CDR3 totals 15 residues. The V gene's germline CDR1 is MDHEN and CDR2 SYDVKM. Trimming removed 7 bases from V and 0 bases from J, with 15 bases in between. CDR3 loop: CASTPGPSMNTEAFF. The CDR3 coding sequence is TGTGCCAGCACCCCGGGACCCAGCATGAACACTGAAGCTTTCTTT.

In its sample, this clonotype was seen many times. The CDR3 spells CASSLSWSQQETQYF. The CDR3 bases are TGTGCCAGCAGCTTATCTTGGTCTCAACAAGAGACCCAGTACTTC. The chain carries TRBV7-8 and TRBJ2-5; no firm D call. CDR1 SGHVS and CDR2 FQNEAQ come from the germline V gene. The CDR3 consists of 15 residues. The V end lost 2 bases, the J end lost 2 bases, and 12 bases lay between the germline ends.

This clonotype appeared many times. The V and J genes are TRBV12-3 or TRBV12-4 and TRBJ1-2; D unresolved. This CDR3 has 13 residues. V gave up 1 base and J gave up 8 bases, with 11 bases separating them. CDR3 DNA sequence: TGTGCCAGCAGTTTAGGACTGAACCACGGCTACACCTTC. Translating it yields CASSLGLNHGYTF.

About this clonotype itself: A single base separates this from a much larger clone, so it may be a read error. This chain joins TRBV5-4 and TRBJ2-1, with 12 bases fitting TRBD2. CDR3 length: 14 residues. Germline loops: CDR1 SGHNT, CDR2 YYREEE (reference sequence). The J segment lost 9 bases and the V segment lost 1 base, leaving 2 bases of the junction unmatched. The CDR3: CASSLTSGRTEQFF. In nucleotides, the CDR3 is TGTGCCAGCAGCTTGACTAGCGGGAGGACTGAGCAGTTCTTC.

The chain is built from TRBV5-1 and TRBJ2-2, with D unclear. This CDR3 comprises 15 residues. Deletions cut 3 bases from V and 2 bases from J, with 11 bases between. Per germline, CDR1 SGHRS and CDR2 YFSETQ. The CDR3, as DNA: TGCGCCAGCAGCTACTGGAGCCCTAACACCGGGGAGCTGTTTTTT. Translation: CASSYWSPNTGELFF.

This clonotype was detected only a few times. CDR3 sequence: CASSLSGYNEQYF. In DNA form, the CDR3 reads TGTGCCAGCAGCCTTAGCGGGTACAACGAGCAGTACTTC. This chain connects TRBV27 to TRBJ2-7, with 7 positions matching TRBD2. Germline assignment: CDR1 MNHEY and CDR2 SMNVEV (reference sequence). The CDR3 is 13 residues long. Trimming at V came to 6 bases and at J to 5 bases, leaving 7 bases not matched to a gene.

This clonotype showed up many times. The chain joins TRBV5-6 to TRBJ2-7, with 7 positions matching TRBD2. The length of the CDR3 is 16 residues. V lost 2 bases, J lost 3 bases, and 11 bases stayed unmatched. Germline V gene data show CDR1 as SGHDT and CDR2 as YYEEEE. CDR3 sequence: CASSFFGPSGDYEQYF. The CDR3, as DNA: TGTGCCAGCAGCTTCTTTGGACCCAGCGGGGACTACGAGCAGTACTTC.

This clonotype turned up a few times. J is TRBJ2-7 and V is TRBV3-1; either TRBD1 or TRBD2 may fit D (6 bases each). The CDR3 spans 15 residues. V dropped 3 bases and J dropped 2 bases, with 14 bases sitting between them. Germline V gene sequence: CDR1 LGHDT, CDR2 YNNKEL (reference sequence). In DNA, the CDR3 is TGTGCCAGCAGCCATGTGGGGGGCAGCGCCTACGAGCAGTACTTC. Its translation: CASSHVGGSAYEQYF.

This clonotype showed up just a few times. The V and J genes are TRBV20-1 and TRBJ2-1; D gene unclear. V was shortened by 3 bases and J by 8 bases, with 11 bases between the two germline ends. The CDR3 loop spans 12 amino acids. CDR1 DFQATT and CDR2 SNEGSKA come from the germline V gene (reference sequence). CDR3 sequence reads: CSASRPPDEQFF. The CDR3 DNA reads TGCAGTGCTAGCCGGCCGCCGGATGAGCAGTTCTTC.

About this clonotype itself: Being one base from a much bigger clone, this may be a read error. The chain joins TRBV20-1 to TRBJ2-1, with TRBD2 matching over 9 bases. The V gene end was trimmed by 6 bases and the J gene end by 9 bases; junction bases not matched to a gene: 12. Germline-derived CDR1 and CDR2 are DFQATT and SNEGSKA (reference sequence). CDR3 length: 14 residues. This CDR3 is CSAIAGVGFFEQFF. The CDR3 coding sequence is TGCAGTGCCATAGCGGGAGTTGGCTTTTTTGAGCAGTTCTTC.

This clonotype was counted at least ten times. The chain recombines TRBV29-1 with TRBJ2-5, with D unresolved. The germline CDR1 and CDR2 sequences are SQVTM and ANQGSEA. The germline V and J ends were trimmed by 7 bases and 7 bases, with 10 bases remaining between them. This CDR3 has 10 amino acids. The CDR3 sequence is CSGYGMTQYF. The CDR3 DNA is TGCAGCGGATATGGAATGACCCAGTACTTC.

This clonotype appeared many times. This chain connects TRBV29-1 to TRBJ2-2; D may be TRBD2 (5 bases). CDR1 and CDR2 from the germline V gene are SQVTM and ANQGSEA. This CDR3 is built from 13 residues. With 6 bases removed from V and 3 bases from J, the gap between germline ends came to 11 bases. The CDR3 is CSVRTRYTGELFF. CDR3 nucleotides: TGCAGCGTCCGGACTCGGTACACCGGGGAGCTGTTTTTT.

In regard to this clonotype: The junction shows a germline mismatch at one end, possibly a read error. J is TRBJ2-1 and V is TRBV5-5; 15 bases match TRBD2. The CDR3 totals 18 residues. Germline values: CDR1 SGHKS, CDR2 YYEKEE (reference sequence). The CDR3, as DNA: TGTGCCAGCAGTCACCAGGGACTAGCGGGAGGAGTCTACAGTGAGCAGTTCTTC. Translating it yields CASSHQGLAGGVYSEQFF.

This chain uses TRBV12-3 or TRBV12-4 with TRBJ1-1; D is unresolved. Trimming took 5 bases from V and 1 from J, leaving 11 bases between them. CDR3 length equals 14 residues. For the CDR3, the DNA is TGTGCCAGCAGTCCCCCCCATACGAACACTGAAGCTTTCTTT. Encoded protein: CASSPPHTNTEAFF.